The 23 T cell receptor beta chains below were found in one sample sequenced in a study of control samples from healthy donors and cancer patients. Sequencing used immunoSEQ multiplex PCR; TCRdb keeps in-frame clones, though not all of them. In the table there are some 100,000 clones, about nine tenths of which are singletons. Material: blood. The origin of the receptors is a human donor in good health. The donor label of this sample is uncertain.

The chain recombines TRBV5-1 with TRBJ1-2, with a tentative D call TRBD1 (6 bases). The CDR3 is 13 residues long. V lost 1 base, J lost 6 bases, and 10 bases lay in between. Looked up from germline, CDR1 is SGHRS and CDR2 is YFSETQ. The DNA for the CDR3 is TGCGCCAGCAGCTTGACAGGGAGAGATGGCTACACCTTC. This encodes CASSLTGRDGYTF. Complete variable domain (other parts from reference TRBV5-1 and TRBJ1-2): KAGVTQTPRYLIKTRGQQVTLSCSPISGHRSVSWYQQTPGQGLQFLFEYFSETQRNKGNFPGRFSGRQFSNSRSEMNVSTLELGDSALYLCASSLTGRDGYTFGSGTRLTVV.

The V gene is TRBV9, the J gene TRBJ2-2, with D maybe TRBD1 (6 bases). The length of the CDR3 is 16 residues. Germline-derived CDR1 and CDR2 are SGDLS and YYNGEE. Trimming removed 2 bases at V and 1 base at J, with 12 bases between. CDR3 DNA sequence: TGTGCCAGCAGCGTTTGGGACACTATGAACACCGGGGAGCTGTTTTTT. Its protein product is CASSVWDTMNTGELFF.

The genes are TRBV2 and TRBJ2-6; D gene unclear. In germline, CDR1 is SNHLY, CDR2 FYNNEI. The CDR3 covers 15 residues. V lost 3 bases to trimming and J lost 0 bases, with 6 bases between them. The CDR3: CASSEDFSGANVLTF. The CDR3 DNA reads as TGTGCCAGCAGTGAGGATTTCTCTGGGGCCAACGTCCTGACTTTC. The variable domain in full, completed from reference TRBV2 and TRBJ2-6, reads EPEVTQTPSHQVTQMGQEVILRCVPISNHLYFYWYRQILGQKVEFLVSFYNNEISEKSEIFDDQFSVERPDGSNFTLKIRSTKLEDSAMYFCASSEDFSGANVLTFGAGSRLTVL.

The CDR3 reads CASSLQGRDTQYF. The CDR3, as DNA: TGTGCCAGCAGTTTACAGGGTAGAGATACGCAGTATTTT. The J gene is TRBJ2-3, the V gene TRBV28, with a tentative D call TRBD1 (5 bases). The germline V gene has CDR1 MDHEN and CDR2 SYDVKM. The CDR3 covers 13 residues. V lost 2 bases to trimming and J lost 5 bases, with 8 bases between them.

Points on this clone: The junction differs from germline at one of its ends, possibly a read error. The chain carries TRBV7-9 and TRBJ1-4; D uncertain. The CDR3 runs 15 residues. Per the germline V gene, CDR1 is SEHNR and CDR2 is FQNEAQ (reference sequence). The CDR3 DNA sequence: TGTGCCAGCAACTTACTTGGAGGGCCGGGGGAAAAACTGTTTTTT. Its translation: CASNLLGGPGEKLFF.

CDR3 nucleotide sequence: TGTGCCAGCAGCTTTACAGGCAATGAGCAGTTCTTC. It translates to CASSFTGNEQFF. This chain connects TRBV5-4 to TRBJ2-1; D is possibly TRBD1 (5 bases). The CDR3 has 12 amino acids. Trimming pared 2 bases from V and 6 bases from J, leaving 6 bases between. In germline, CDR1 is SGHNT, CDR2 YYREEE (reference sequence).

This clone was found once. The V and J genes are TRBV3-1 (or the pseudogene TRBV3-2) and TRBJ2-7, with 11 positions matching TRBD1. The CDR3 is 15 residues long. Looked up from germline, CDR1 is LGHDT and CDR2 is YNNKEL (reference sequence). J lost 2 bases, V lost 3 bases, and 3 bases had no gene match. As DNA, the CDR3 is TGTGCCAGCAGCCACGGACAGGGGGCCACCTACGAGCAGTACTTC. Translation: CASSHGQGATYEQYF.

The chain has TRBV14 and TRBJ2-7; TRBD2 agrees at 9 bases. V lost 4 bases, J lost 5 bases, and 6 bases stayed unmatched. This CDR3 spans 14 amino acids. Germline-derived CDR1 and CDR2 are SGHDN and FVKESK. The CDR3 protein is CASSPAAGGNEQYF. The CDR3 DNA follows: TGTGCCAGCAGCCCCGCAGCGGGGGGAAACGAGCAGTACTTC. The variable domain in full, completed from reference TRBV14 and TRBJ2-7, reads EAGVTQFPSHSVIEKGQTVTLRCDPISGHDNLYWYRRVMGKEIKFLLHFVKESKQDESGMPNNRFLAERTGGTYSTLKVQPAELEDSGVYFCASSPAAGGNEQYFGPGTRLTVT.

CDR3 in DNA: TGTGCCAGCAGCCCGGATGGGACTTTAGGGAGGGACACTGAAGCTTTCTTT. The encoded protein is CASSPDGTLGRDTEAFF. The chain recombines TRBV13 with TRBJ1-1; possible D gene TRBD1, 5 bases. V was clipped by 5 bases and J by 3 bases, with 22 bases between them. The CDR3 is made up of 17 amino acids. The germline CDR1 and CDR2 sequences are PRHDT and FYEKMQ (reference sequence).

This chain connects TRBV19 to TRBJ2-4; D may match TRBD1 or TRBD2 (5 bases each). The CDR3 extends over 16 amino acids. Germline CDR1 is LNHDA and CDR2 is SQIVND (reference sequence). Trimming shortened V by 1 base and J by 4 bases, and 14 bases separated the two germline ends. CDR3 residues: CASSIGGRDVKNIQYF. DNA of the CDR3: TGTGCCAGTAGTATAGGGGGTAGGGACGTAAAAAACATTCAGTACTTC.

CDR3 residues: CASRRGVGTEAFF. In DNA form, the CDR3 reads TGTGCCAGTAGGAGGGGGGTAGGCACTGAAGCTTTCTTT. The genes are TRBV19 and TRBJ1-1, with a possible D match to TRBD1 (6 bases). The CDR3 sequence is 13 residues long. The ends were cut back, 6 bases at V and 4 bases at J, with 12 bases in the middle. CDR1 and CDR2 from the germline V gene are LNHDA and SQIVND (reference sequence).

V gene TRBV20-1 combines with J gene TRBJ2-2; D gene unclear. V was shortened by 0 bases and J by 7 bases, with 3 bases between the two germline ends. The germline CDR1 and CDR2 sequences are DFQATT and SNEGSKA (reference sequence). This CDR3 region has 11 residues. CDR3 region: CSAREGGELFF. The CDR3 nucleotides read TGCAGTGCTAGAGAAGGCGGGGAGCTGTTTTTT.

V usage is TRBV19 and J usage is TRBJ2-2; 9 bases match TRBD1. CDR1 is LNHDA, CDR2 SQIVND, per germline (reference sequence). This CDR3 contains 16 residues. J lost 6 bases, V lost 3 bases, and 8 bases had no gene match. The CDR3 is CASSIQATGGAGELFF. The CDR3, as DNA: TGTGCCAGTAGTATTCAGGCTACAGGGGGCGCCGGGGAGCTGTTTTTT.

The V gene is TRBV19, the J gene TRBJ1-3; D is uncertain. V shed 4 bases and J shed 0 bases, with 10 bases lying between them. The germline gives CDR1 LNHDA, CDR2 SQIVND (reference sequence). The CDR3 runs 15 residues. In DNA, the CDR3 is TGTGCCAGTAGTAAGGGAGAGGGCTCTGGAAACACCATATATTTT. Its translation is CASSKGEGSGNTIYF.

This rearrangement joins TRBV6-5 to TRBJ2-1; tentatively, D is TRBD1 or TRBD2 (6 bases each). The CDR3 length is 14 residues. V lost 8 bases, J lost 3 bases, and 14 bases lay in between. CDR1 and CDR2 (germline): MNHEY, SVGAGI. As DNA, the CDR3 is TGTGCCAGCGATGTGGAGGGGGTCTACAATGAGCAGTTCTTC. Amino acid sequence: CASDVEGVYNEQFF.

V is TRBV6-1 and J is TRBJ1-3; D gene ambiguous. The CDR3 is 14 amino acids. The V end lost 3 bases, the J end lost 2 bases, and 8 bases lay between the germline ends. From germline, CDR1 is MNHNS and CDR2 SASEGT. The CDR3 region has the DNA TGTGCCAGCAGTGAGGTGGGCACTGGAAACACCATATATTTT. Amino acid sequence: CASSEVGTGNTIYF.

This rearrangement joins TRBV6-4 to TRBJ2-7, with a tentative D call TRBD2 (6 bases). Germline CDR1 and CDR2: MRHNA and SNTAGT. The CDR3 length is 17 residues. V was cut by 7 bases and J by 0 bases, with 22 bases left in between. In DNA form, the CDR3 reads TGTGCCAGCACCATCCCAGGGTGGCGGGGATACTCCTACGAGCAGTACTTC. This codes for CASTIPGWRGYSYEQYF.

The V and J genes are TRBV30 and TRBJ2-1; TRBD2 agrees at 7 bases. Germline assignment: CDR1 GTSNPN and CDR2 SVGIG (reference sequence). This CDR3 is 17 amino acids long. V shed 0 bases and J 0 bases; nucleotides not matched to a gene: 8. CDR3 sequence reads: CAWSVPLRGISYNEQFF. The CDR3 nucleotides are TGTGCCTGGAGTGTACCTTTGCGGGGGATCTCCTACAATGAGCAGTTCTTC.

The rearrangement joins TRBV30 to TRBJ1-2; D not resolved. V was pared by 5 bases and J by 1 base, with 11 bases between. Germline V gene data show CDR1 as GTSNPN and CDR2 as SVGIG (reference sequence). The CDR3 has 13 amino acids. The CDR3 sequence is CAWGPKRNYGYTF. CDR3 nucleotides: TGTGCCTGGGGACCCAAACGTAACTATGGCTACACCTTC.

CDR3 DNA: TGTGCCAGCTCATCAGCGACAGGGAACTATGGCTACACCTTC. Its translation is CASSSATGNYGYTF. The chain links TRBV18 to TRBJ1-2, with TRBD1 matching over 7 bases. There are 14 residues in the CDR3. Germline-derived CDR1 and CDR2 are KGHSH and LQKENI. Trimming removed 5 bases from V and 2 bases from J; junction bases left unmatched: 5.

The chain couples TRBV6-5 to TRBJ1-2; 9 nucleotides line up with TRBD1. The CDR3 spans 15 residues. J gave up 7 bases and V 5 bases, and 11 bases lay outside the gene matches. CDR1 MNHEY and CDR2 SVGAGI come from the germline V gene. In DNA form, the CDR3 reads TGTGCCAGCAGTCCTCGGACAGGGGCTTTAGGTGGCTACACCTTC. It translates to CASSPRTGALGGYTF.

The J gene is TRBJ2-1, the V gene TRBV7-6; weak D call: TRBD2 (6 bases). V gave up 1 base and J gave up 9 bases, with 10 bases separating them. The CDR3 spans 13 residues. CDR1 is SGHVS, CDR2 FNYEAQ, per germline. The CDR3 DNA reads TGTGCCAGCAGCTTAGGTGGGGGAGGTGAGCAGTTCTTC. Translating it yields CASSLGGGGEQFF.

DNA of the CDR3: TGTGCCTGGAGCTCCTCGGGGGGGCCGCTCACCGGGGAGCTGTTTTTT. This sequence encodes CAWSSSGGPLTGELFF. The J gene is TRBJ2-2, the V gene TRBV30, with 8 bases that match TRBD2. The CDR3 extends over 16 amino acids. Germline loops: CDR1 GTSNPN, CDR2 SVGIG (reference sequence). V dropped 3 bases and J dropped 4; count of bases not matched to a gene: 10.